This T cell receptor (beta chain) came from a study of T cells in Graves' hyperthyroidism and ophthalmopathy. Notes on the study in general: Ophthalmopathy and stable hyperthyroidism were told apart by a 13 V-J model.

Template material for amplifying TCR beta CDR3 regions consisted of RNA transcripts. First-round RT-PCR with HTBI primers amplified the TCR CDR3 region. In TCRdb, the multiplex PCR reads were re-called with MiXCR into one record per CDR3 protein. Of 550,000 to 600,000 distinct CDR3 sequences in the sample, around 17% are singletons; the top ten hold 15% to 20%. This CDR3 has 14 amino acids. V was trimmed by 2 bases and J by 7 bases, leaving 12 bases between them. The germline gives CDR1 SGHTA, CDR2 FQGNSA. This clonotype has only a few counts. Its specificity is not known. Over 18 months, lack of ophthalmopathy progression marked Graves' hyperthyroidism as stable. Fresh 10 ml peripheral blood yielded PBMCs.

The origin of this receptor is a woman aged 18-35 years with Graves' hyperthyroidism. Sequenced sample: blood. The chain has TRBV7-2 and TRBJ2-1; D not certain. Written as DNA, the CDR3 is TGTGCCAGCAGCTTAAAGAGACTGGGGAATGAGCAGTTCTTC. It yields the protein CASSLKRLGNEQFF.